The 11 T cell receptor beta chains reported below all come from one sample, sequenced in a study of shared clonotypes between healthy human individuals. The table came from immunoSEQ multiplex PCR; TCRdb's copy has only in-frame clones and leaves some out. The table records roughly 330,000 clones, under 80% of them present only once. The specimen sequenced was memory CD4+ T cells sorted from blood. The subset: CD45RA-negative fraction. The origin of the receptors is a man aged 30-40 years in good health.

The V gene is TRBV11-2, the J gene TRBJ2-5; 9 positions agree with TRBD2. Germline V gene lookup returns CDR1 SGHAT and CDR2 FQNNGV. The CDR3 extends over 15 amino acids. The V and J ends lost 5 bases and 5 bases, in that order; junction bases with no gene match: 9. CDR3 sequence reads: CASSQRAGGPETQYF. DNA for the CDR3: TGTGCCAGCAGCCAGCGGGCGGGAGGGCCGGAGACCCAGTACTTC.

This clone was seen ten or more times. V is TRBV2 and J is TRBJ1-1; maybe TRBD1 (6 bases). The germline V and J ends were trimmed by 3 bases and 4 bases, with 15 bases remaining between them. Germline V gene lookup returns CDR1 SNHLY and CDR2 FYNNEI. CDR3 length: 15 residues. The CDR3 loop is CASSDRSGAGTEAFF. The CDR3 region has the DNA TGTGCCAGCAGTGATCGATCAGGGGCGGGCACTGAAGCTTTCTTT.

The V call is TRBV19, the J call TRBJ1-1; D is unresolved. The V gene lost 5 bases and the J gene lost 4 bases, with 5 bases spanning the gap. The germline CDR1 and CDR2 sequences are LNHDA and SQIVND (reference sequence). The CDR3 has 11 residues. This chain's CDR3 is CASSFSTEAFF. The CDR3 nucleotides read TGTGCCAGTAGTTTTAGCACTGAAGCTTTCTTT.

This clone was picked up a small number of times. The CDR3 region is CAIKMKQGTNTEAFF. In nucleotides, the CDR3 is TGTGCCATCAAGATGAAACAGGGTACGAACACTGAAGCTTTCTTT. The rearrangement uses TRBV7-6 and TRBJ1-1; D is perhaps TRBD1 (6 bases). The CDR3 has 15 residues. Germline V gives CDR1 SGHVS, CDR2 FNYEAQ. Trimming shortened V by 10 bases and J by 1 base, and 19 bases separated the two germline ends.

V and J are TRBV2 and TRBJ1-4; 10 nucleotides match TRBD1. With V trimmed by 6 bases and J by 8 bases, 9 bases remained unmatched. The CDR3 spans 15 residues. Germline V gene sequence: CDR1 SNHLY, CDR2 FYNNEI. CDR3 residues: CASSQTTGGEEKLFF. In DNA, the CDR3 is TGTGCCAGCAGCCAAACGACAGGGGGCGAAGAAAAACTGTTTTTT.

The chain combines TRBV5-1 with TRBJ2-5, with D perhaps TRBD1 or TRBD2 (5 bases each). The V gene lost 4 bases and the J gene lost 2 bases, with 12 bases spanning the gap. Germline values: CDR1 SGHRS, CDR2 YFSETQ. This CDR3 has 14 amino acids. The CDR3 nucleotides read TGCGCCAGCAGCAGACCGGGGCTACAAGAGACCCAGTACTTC. Protein: CASSRPGLQETQYF.

V usage is TRBV18 and J usage is TRBJ2-3; the match to TRBD2 covers 10 bases. The V and J ends lost 6 bases and 1 base, in that order; junction bases with no gene match: 4. From germline, CDR1 is KGHSH and CDR2 LQKENI. This CDR3 has 15 amino acids. The DNA of the CDR3 is TGTGCCAGCTCGAGCGGACTAGCGGGCACAGATACGCAGTATTTT. Amino acid sequence: CASSSGLAGTDTQYF.

The chain joins TRBV7-8 to TRBJ2-1; TRBD2 matches at 9 bases. The CDR3 runs to 15 residues. From germline, CDR1 is SGHVS and CDR2 FQNEAQ. V lost 3 bases to trimming and J lost 2 bases; unmatched junction nucleotides: 2. This CDR3 reads CASSFSGSTYNEQFF. The DNA for the CDR3 is TGTGCCAGCAGCTTTAGCGGGAGCACCTACAATGAGCAGTTCTTC.

In its sample, this clone was seen once. This chain connects TRBV21-1 to TRBJ2-3; the table's TRBD1 call for D was not verified on the DNA. TRBV21-1 is recorded as a pseudogene. The CDR3 consists of 14 residues. CDR3 protein: CASSNGTVTDTQYF. The CDR3 DNA reads as TGTGCCAGCAGCAACGGGACAGTCACAGATACGCAGTATTTT.

Points on this clone: The same CDR3 is also encoded by other DNA sequences in this sample. The chain combines TRBV5-4 with TRBJ2-3; the D is unclear. The CDR3 length is 12 residues. Germline V gene lookup returns CDR1 SGHNT and CDR2 YYREEE (reference sequence). V lost 4 bases and J lost 5, with 8 bases in between. The CDR3 spells CASSPGLDTQYF. In DNA form, the CDR3 reads TGTGCCAGCAGCCCAGGCCTAGATACGCAGTATTTT.

The chain has TRBV28 and TRBJ2-7; 8 nucleotides line up with TRBD1. The germline CDR1 and CDR2 sequences are MDHEN and SYDVKM. J gave up 9 bases and V 5 bases, and 12 bases lay outside the gene matches. This CDR3 spans 14 amino acids. DNA of the CDR3: TGTGCCAGCAGTGGACAGGGCCAACTATCCGTGCAGTACTTC. It is translated as CASSGQGQLSVQYF.